This TCR beta chain comes out of a study of T cells in Graves' hyperthyroidism and ophthalmopathy. Amplification yielded TCR beta CDR3 regions, with RNA transcripts as the source. An initial round of RT-PCR targeting the TCR CDR3 relied on the HTBI primer set. TCRdb reprocessed the multiplex PCR reads with MiXCR, giving one entry per CDR3 protein. The data hold about 840,000 distinct CDR3 sequences, with 38% observed a single time. The junction had 5 bases not matched to a gene; V was cut back by 3 bases and J by 1 base. Looked up from germline, CDR1 is LNHNV and CDR2 is YYDKDF (reference sequence). The CDR3 spans 15 residues.

The TCR was taken from a young man with Graves' hyperthyroidism. The sample consisted of blood. The chain uses TRBV15 and TRBJ1-2; 7 nucleotides line up with TRBD1. The CDR3 loop reads CATSSLTGDNYGYTF. In DNA, the CDR3 is TGTGCCACCAGCAGCCTAACAGGGGATAACTATGGCTACACCTTC.